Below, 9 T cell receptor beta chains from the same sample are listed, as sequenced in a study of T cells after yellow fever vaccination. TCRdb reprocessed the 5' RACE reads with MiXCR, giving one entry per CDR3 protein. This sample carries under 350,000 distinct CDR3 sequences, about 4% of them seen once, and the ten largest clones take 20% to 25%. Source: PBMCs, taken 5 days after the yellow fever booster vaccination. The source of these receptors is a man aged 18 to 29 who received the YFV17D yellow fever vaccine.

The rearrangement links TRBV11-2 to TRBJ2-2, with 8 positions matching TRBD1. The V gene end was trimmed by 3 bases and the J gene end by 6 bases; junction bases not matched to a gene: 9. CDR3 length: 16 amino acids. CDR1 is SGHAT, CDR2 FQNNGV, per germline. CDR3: CASSFPDRVSSGELFF. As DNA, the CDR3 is TGTGCCAGCAGCTTCCCGGACAGGGTTTCTTCCGGGGAGCTGTTTTTT.

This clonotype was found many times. CDR3 DNA: TGTGCCAGCAGCCCGACAGTCGGCGAGCAGTACTTC. It specifies CASSPTVGEQYF. This chain joins TRBV12-3 or TRBV12-4 and TRBJ2-7; TRBD1 is a possible D gene (5 bases). The CDR3 contains 12 residues. Trimming shortened V by 6 bases and J by 6 bases, and 12 bases separated the two germline ends.

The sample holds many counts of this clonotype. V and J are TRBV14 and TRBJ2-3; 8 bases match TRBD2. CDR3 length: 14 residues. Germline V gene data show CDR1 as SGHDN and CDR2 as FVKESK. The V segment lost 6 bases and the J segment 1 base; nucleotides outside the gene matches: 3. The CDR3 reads CASSWRGGTDTQYF. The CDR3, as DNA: TGTGCCAGCAGTTGGCGGGGGGGCACAGATACGCAGTATTTT.

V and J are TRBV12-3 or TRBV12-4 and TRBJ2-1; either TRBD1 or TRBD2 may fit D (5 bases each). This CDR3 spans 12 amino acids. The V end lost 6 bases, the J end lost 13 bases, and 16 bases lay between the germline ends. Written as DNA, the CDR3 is TGTGCCAGCAGGCCGGGGACGAGGGCTCAGTTCTTC. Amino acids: CASRPGTRAQFF.

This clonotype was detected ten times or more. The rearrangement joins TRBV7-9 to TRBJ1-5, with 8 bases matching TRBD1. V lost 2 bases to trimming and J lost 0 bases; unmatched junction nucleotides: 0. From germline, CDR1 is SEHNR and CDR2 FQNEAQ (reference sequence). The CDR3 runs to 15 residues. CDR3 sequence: CASSLQGASNQPQHF. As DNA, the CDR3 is TGTGCCAGCAGCTTACAGGGGGCTAGCAATCAGCCCCAGCATTTT.

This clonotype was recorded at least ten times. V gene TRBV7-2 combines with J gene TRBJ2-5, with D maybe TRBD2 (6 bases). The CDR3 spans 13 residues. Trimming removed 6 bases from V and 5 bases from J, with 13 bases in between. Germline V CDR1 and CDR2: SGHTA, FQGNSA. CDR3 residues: CASRIAGGETQYF. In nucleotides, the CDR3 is TGTGCCAGCAGAATAGCCGGAGGGGAGACCCAGTACTTC.

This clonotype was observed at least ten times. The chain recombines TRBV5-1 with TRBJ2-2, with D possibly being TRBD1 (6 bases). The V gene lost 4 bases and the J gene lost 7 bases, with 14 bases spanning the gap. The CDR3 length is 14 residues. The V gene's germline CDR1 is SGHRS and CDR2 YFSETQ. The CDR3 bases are TGCGCCAGCAGCCCCGGACAGACCGTCGGGGAGCTGTTTTTT. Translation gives CASSPGQTVGELFF.

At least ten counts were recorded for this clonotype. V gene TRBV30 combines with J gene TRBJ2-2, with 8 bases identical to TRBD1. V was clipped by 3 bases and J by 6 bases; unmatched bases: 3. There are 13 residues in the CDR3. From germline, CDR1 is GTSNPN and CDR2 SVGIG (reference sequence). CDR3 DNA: TGTGCCTGGAGCCGACAGGGGTCCGGGGAGCTGTTTTTT. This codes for CAWSRQGSGELFF.

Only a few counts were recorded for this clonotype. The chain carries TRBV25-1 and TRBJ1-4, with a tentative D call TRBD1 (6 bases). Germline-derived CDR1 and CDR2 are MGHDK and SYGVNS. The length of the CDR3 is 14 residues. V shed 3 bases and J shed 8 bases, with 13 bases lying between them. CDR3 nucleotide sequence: TGTGCCAGCAGTGATCCCTCCGGGACAGAAAAACTGTTTTTT. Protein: CASSDPSGTEKLFF. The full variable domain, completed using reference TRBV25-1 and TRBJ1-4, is EADIYQTPRYLVIGTGKKITLECSQTMGHDKMYWYQQDPGMELHLIHYSYGVNSTEKGDLSSESTVSRIRTEHFPLTLESARPSHTSQYLCASSDPSGTEKLFFGSGTQLSVL.